The clone carrying this TCR beta chain turned up a few times. Its matching antigen is unknown. Through template switching, a universal primer site was introduced, and the cDNA contained unique molecular identifiers. TCRdb recomputed calls from the 5' RACE reads with MiXCR, one row per CDR3 protein. This table has a few hundred thousand distinct CDR3 sequences, about 8.9% appearing once. This sample stems from a study of identical twins. The V end lost 2 bases, the J end lost 3 bases, and 11 bases lay between the germline ends. The CDR3 sequence is 14 residues long. The germline V gene has CDR1 SQVTM and CDR2 ANQGSEA. Broader study findings: Reduced insertions were recorded for abundant cord blood beta clonotypes, with no such pattern in memory repertoires. Without tracking the same donors, conclusions rested on cross-sectional statistical analysis. In zero-insertion analyses, partial confounding could arise from invariant MAIT and iNKT cells.

This sample also appeared in a second study, on yellow fever vaccine responses in identical twins.

The sequence derives from a woman aged 18-35 years in good health. The material sequenced was CD8+ T cells sorted from blood. V gene TRBV29-1 combines with J gene TRBJ2-1; D is possibly TRBD2 (6 bases). CDR3 protein: CSVETREVYNEQFF. DNA of the CDR3: TGCAGCGTTGAAACCAGGGAGGTCTACAATGAGCAGTTCTTC.